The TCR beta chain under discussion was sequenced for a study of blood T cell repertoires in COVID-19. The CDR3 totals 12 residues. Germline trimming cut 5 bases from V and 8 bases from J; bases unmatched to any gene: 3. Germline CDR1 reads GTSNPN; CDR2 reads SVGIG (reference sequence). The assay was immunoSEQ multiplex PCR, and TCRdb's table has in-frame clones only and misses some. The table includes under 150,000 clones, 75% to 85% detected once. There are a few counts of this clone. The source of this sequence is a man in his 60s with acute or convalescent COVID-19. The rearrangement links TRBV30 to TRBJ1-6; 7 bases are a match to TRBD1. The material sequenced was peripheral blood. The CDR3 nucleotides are TGTGCCTGGCAGGGGGACGATTCACCCCTCCACTTT. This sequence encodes CAWQGDDSPLHF. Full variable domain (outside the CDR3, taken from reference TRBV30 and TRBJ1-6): SQTIHQWPATLVQPVGSPLSLECTVEGTSNPNLYWYRQAAGRGLQLLFYSVGIGQISSEVPQNLSASRPQDRQFILSSKKLLLSDSGFYLCAWQGDDSPLHFGNGTRLTVT.